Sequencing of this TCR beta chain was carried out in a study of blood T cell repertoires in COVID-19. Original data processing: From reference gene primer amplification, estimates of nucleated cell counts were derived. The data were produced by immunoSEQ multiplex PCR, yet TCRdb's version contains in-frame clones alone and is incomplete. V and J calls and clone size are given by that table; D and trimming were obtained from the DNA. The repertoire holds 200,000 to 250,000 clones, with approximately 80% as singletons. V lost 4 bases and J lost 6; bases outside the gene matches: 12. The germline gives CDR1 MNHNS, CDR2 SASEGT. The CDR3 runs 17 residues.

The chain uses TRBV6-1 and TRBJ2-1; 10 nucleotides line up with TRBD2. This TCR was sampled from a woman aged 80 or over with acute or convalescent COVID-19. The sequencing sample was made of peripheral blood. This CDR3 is CASSVLTSGVVGNEQFF. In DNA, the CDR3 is TGTGCCAGCAGTGTCCTAACTAGCGGGGTCGTGGGCAATGAGCAGTTCTTC.